Detailed here is one T cell receptor (beta chain). Trimming left V 4 bases short and J 1 base short, with 13 bases between. CDR1 SGHDT and CDR2 YYEEEE come from the germline V gene. The CDR3 is made up of 15 amino acids. Patients who had autoimmune disease history or got systemic immunosuppression were left out. The repertoire was sequenced with immunoSEQ multiplex PCR; TCRdb's copy has only in-frame clones and lacks some. There are 20,000 or so clones in the sample; about 86% occur only once, and about 15% lies in the top ten. This sample was taken from a study of OX40 agonist ivuxolimab in advanced cancers.

This sequence was found in an adult with an advanced solid tumor such as melanoma, head and neck, liver or kidney cancer. This chain joins TRBV5-6 and TRBJ2-3; tentatively, D is TRBD2 (6 bases). This sample comprised CD4+ or CD8+ T cells sorted from blood, obtained in a trial of the OX40 agonist ivuxolimab. This CDR3 reads CASSPGGVGTDTQYF. The DNA of the CDR3 is TGTGCCAGCAGCCCCGGGGGAGTAGGCACAGATACGCAGTATTTT.